The 25 T cell receptor beta chains below come from one sample, sequenced in a study of response to subunit inactivated influenza vaccine. TCRdb re-called the RT-PCR reads through MiXCR, storing one row per CDR3 protein. The sample comprises under 200,000 distinct CDR3 sequences, about 12% of which are singletons, and 25% to 30% rests with the top ten. The sample was also linked to a second study, of T cells expressing NK-cell markers. That work adds: 5'RACE template switching with UMIs generated TCR beta cDNA.

The sample in question was CD8+ T cells sorted from PBMCs, obtained 11 to 12 days after vaccination. Source of these receptors: a man in his fifties who received an inactivated influenza vaccine.

This chain links TRBV20-1 with TRBJ2-7, with D perhaps TRBD2 (6 bases). Trimming stripped 6 bases from V and 0 bases from J, with 18 bases between. The CDR3 has 15 amino acids. Looked up from germline, CDR1 is DFQATT and CDR2 is SNEGSKA (reference sequence). The CDR3 DNA reads as TGCAGTGCGCCGCATCCGGGACTTCCCTCCTACGAGCAGTACTTC. It yields the protein CSAPHPGLPSYEQYF.

This clonotype showed up just a few times. The rearrangement joins TRBV5-1 to TRBJ2-7, with D perhaps TRBD2 (6 bases). V gave up 0 bases and J gave up 7 bases, with 14 bases separating them. Per the germline V gene, CDR1 is SGHRS and CDR2 is YFSETQ. The CDR3 consists of 14 residues. The CDR3: CASSLAGGGREQYF. The DNA of the CDR3 is TGCGCCAGCAGCTTGGCCGGAGGAGGGAGGGAGCAGTACTTC.

At least ten counts were recorded for this clonotype. The CDR3, as DNA: TGTGCCAGCAGCTTAGCCGGGGGGCCGGATACGCAGTATTTT. Translated: CASSLAGGPDTQYF. This chain joins TRBV11-2 and TRBJ2-3, with D tentatively TRBD2 (7 bases). The CDR3 is 14 residues long. Trimming took off 1 base at V and 6 bases at J, with 11 bases between the two ends. The germline gives CDR1 SGHAT, CDR2 FQNNGV.

Concerning this clonotype itself: Germline is not matched at one junction end, which may reflect a read error. V and J are TRBV7-9 and TRBJ2-5, with TRBD1 as a possible D gene (5 bases). Germline assignment: CDR1 SEHNR and CDR2 FQNEAQ (reference sequence). The CDR3 covers 14 residues. The CDR3, as DNA: TGTGCCAACAGCTTATACAGGACCCAAGAGACCCAGTACTTC. Protein product: CANSLYRTQETQYF.

The genes are TRBV9 and TRBJ2-7; 10 nucleotides align to TRBD2. Trimming took 0 bases from V and 7 from J; bases not matched to a gene: 4. CDR1 and CDR2 (germline): SGDLS, YYNGEE. This CDR3 contains 14 residues. DNA for the CDR3: TGTGCCAGCAGCGTAGTAGCGGGAGGACATGAGCAGTACTTC. It specifies CASSVVAGGHEQYF.

This clonotype was counted between two and nine times. The chain has TRBV14 and TRBJ2-7; weak D call: TRBD2 (7 bases). V shed 3 bases and J shed 3 bases, with 15 bases lying between them. CDR3 length: 15 residues. The germline V gene encodes CDR1 SGHDN and CDR2 FVKESK. The CDR3 protein is CASSHPAGTLYEQYF. Here the CDR3 DNA reads TGTGCCAGCAGCCACCCAGCGGGGACACTCTACGAGCAGTACTTC.

This chain links TRBV7-9 with TRBJ2-7; 7 nucleotides agree with TRBD1. Trimming cost V 4 bases and J 2 bases; bases outside gene matches: 11. Per the germline V gene, CDR1 is SEHNR and CDR2 is FQNEAQ (reference sequence). The CDR3 sequence is 16 residues long. DNA for the CDR3: TGTGCCAGCAGCTCCGGGACAGCTTTACTTCCCTACGAGCAGTACTTC. This encodes CASSSGTALLPYEQYF.

This clonotype was observed a few times. The V gene is TRBV6-1, the J gene TRBJ1-2, with 9 bases fitting TRBD1. Looked up from germline, CDR1 is MNHNS and CDR2 is SASEGT. The CDR3 is 13 residues long. The V and J ends lost 5 bases and 7 bases, in that order; junction bases with no gene match: 5. The DNA of the CDR3 is TGTGCCAGCAGTACGGGACAGGGCGGTGGCTACACCTTC. The encoded protein is CASSTGQGGGYTF.

This chain connects TRBV19 to TRBJ2-7; 12 positions match TRBD1. Germline V gene sequence: CDR1 LNHDA, CDR2 SQIVND (reference sequence). Trimming removed 8 bases from V and 4 bases from J; junction bases left unmatched: 9. This CDR3 region has 15 residues. CDR3 in DNA: TGTGCCAGTGCAGCCGGGACAGGGGGCGAGTACGAGCAGTACTTC. Protein sequence: CASAAGTGGEYEQYF.

Ten or more counts support this clonotype. V gene TRBV6-5 combines with J gene TRBJ2-7, with D perhaps given as TRBD1 or TRBD2 (5 bases each). Germline V CDR1 and CDR2: MNHEY, SVGAGI. CDR3 length: 12 amino acids. V was trimmed by 7 bases and J by 6 bases, leaving 13 bases between them. The CDR3 nucleotides read TGTGCCAGCACGAGTTTTGGGGGCGAGCAGTACTTC. It is translated as CASTSFGGEQYF.

The rearrangement links TRBV9 to TRBJ2-3; D possibly uses TRBD1 or TRBD2 (6 bases each). CDR1 is SGDLS and CDR2 is YYNGEE in the germline V gene. The CDR3 length is 15 residues. Trimming cost V 3 bases and J 2 bases, with 13 bases left between them. As DNA, the CDR3 is TGTGCCAGCAGCGGGGGGGCCTTTGTCACAGATACGCAGTATTTT. The encoded protein is CASSGGAFVTDTQYF.

This clonotype showed up just a few times. The V call is TRBV7-8, the J call TRBJ2-1; D remains ambiguous. The CDR3 contains 14 residues. Trimming took off 1 base at V and 5 bases at J, with 9 bases between the two ends. CDR1 is SGHVS and CDR2 is FQNEAQ in the germline V gene. CDR3 DNA: TGTGCCAGCAGCTTAGTGGACCGAAACAATGAGCAGTTCTTC. It yields the protein CASSLVDRNNEQFF. The full variable domain, completed using reference TRBV7-8 and TRBJ2-1, is GAGVSQSPRYKVAKRGQDVALRCDPISGHVSLFWYQQALGQGPEFLTYFQNEAQLDKSGLPSDRFFAERPEGSVSTLKIQRTQQEDSAVYLCASSLVDRNNEQFFGPGTRLTVL.

The chain has TRBV6-2 or TRBV6-3 and TRBJ2-3; 12 bases fit TRBD2. This CDR3 is built from 16 residues. V gave up 2 bases and J gave up 7 bases; unmatched junction bases: 7. CDR1 is MNHEY and CDR2 is SVGEGT in the germline V gene. The CDR3 nucleotides are TGTGCCAGCAGTTACGGTTGGACTAGCGGGGACTATACGCAGTATTTT. It codes for CASSYGWTSGDYTQYF.

This clonotype showed up just a few times. This chain uses TRBV15 with TRBJ2-1; possibly TRBD1 for D (6 bases). Germline V lookup: CDR1 LNHNV, CDR2 YYDKDF (reference sequence). The CDR3 spans 17 residues. The germline V and J ends were trimmed by 4 bases and 2 bases, with 18 bases remaining between them. CDR3 bases: TGTGCCACCAGCATAGGGCCAGGGGAGTCGCCCTACAATGAGCAGTTCTTC. Translation: CATSIGPGESPYNEQFF.

This rearrangement joins TRBV29-1 to TRBJ2-7; D gene unclear. V lost 7 bases to trimming and J lost 3 bases, with 7 bases between them. The CDR3 contains 10 residues. Germline assignment: CDR1 SQVTM and CDR2 ANQGSEA. CDR3 sequence (DNA): TGCAGCGCTGGAGACTACGAGCAGTACTTC. Amino acid sequence: CSAGDYEQYF.

The table lists this clonotype with a few counts. In DNA, the CDR3 is TGTGCCAGCAGCTTTTCGGCGAATGAAGCTTTCTTT. Amino acid sequence: CASSFSANEAFF. The chain recombines TRBV7-9 with TRBJ1-1; no definite D call. The V and J ends lost 3 bases and 7 bases respectively, with 9 bases between them. The CDR3 is 12 amino acids. Per the germline V gene, CDR1 is SEHNR and CDR2 is FQNEAQ (reference sequence).

This chain links TRBV14 with TRBJ2-3, with TRBD1 matching over 10 bases. CDR1 and CDR2 from the germline V gene are SGHDN and FVKESK. The CDR3 covers 15 residues. Unmatched junction bases numbered 5, after V lost 3 bases and J lost 5 bases. The CDR3 spells CASSQETGGKDTQYF. The DNA for the CDR3 is TGTGCCAGCAGCCAGGAGACAGGGGGCAAAGATACGCAGTATTTT. Full variable domain (remainder filled in from reference TRBV14 and TRBJ2-3): EAGVTQFPSHSVIEKGQTVTLRCDPISGHDNLYWYRRVMGKEIKFLLHFVKESKQDESGMPNNRFLAERTGGTYSTLKVQPAELEDSGVYFCASSQETGGKDTQYFGPGTRLTVL.

V and J are TRBV6-2 or TRBV6-3 and TRBJ2-7; D possibly corresponds to TRBD2 (5 bases). This CDR3 has 13 amino acids. CDR1 is MNHEY and CDR2 is SVGEGT in the germline V gene. Trimming shortened V by 2 bases and J by 6 bases, and 11 bases separated the two germline ends. The CDR3 bases are TGTGCCAGCAGTTACGACGACTACGCCGAGCAGTACTTC. Its translation: CASSYDDYAEQYF.

This clonotype was observed a single time. This chain connects TRBV19 to TRBJ2-2, with 9 nucleotides matching TRBD2. After removal of 7 bases from V and 3 bases from J, the junction contained 6 bases not matched to a gene. Germline CDR1 reads LNHDA; CDR2 reads SQIVND (reference sequence). The CDR3 is 15 amino acids. The CDR3 spells CASTGLAGYTGELFF. CDR3 nucleotides: TGTGCCAGTACCGGCCTAGCGGGATACACCGGGGAGCTGTTTTTT.

This clonotype showed up many times. The chain recombines TRBV30 with TRBJ2-6; perhaps D is TRBD1 or TRBD2 (5 bases each). Germline CDR1 GTSNPN, CDR2 SVGIG (reference sequence). CDR3 length equals 14 residues. Trimming shortened V by 5 bases and J by 2 bases, and 10 bases separated the two germline ends. CDR3 in amino acids: CAWGVGAGANVLTF. The CDR3 DNA sequence: TGTGCCTGGGGCGTGGGGGCTGGGGCCAACGTCCTGACTTTC.

This clonotype showed up just a few times. V is TRBV4-3 and J is TRBJ2-7; 9 bases align to TRBD2. V dropped 4 bases and J dropped 3; count of bases not matched to a gene: 4. In germline, CDR1 is LGHNA, CDR2 YSLEER. This CDR3 comprises 14 residues. The CDR3 sequence: CASSPGRGGYEQYF. The CDR3 nucleotides are TGCGCCAGCAGCCCCGGGCGGGGGGGCTACGAGCAGTACTTC.

This clonotype has ten or more counts. In DNA, the CDR3 is TGTGCCAGCAGCGTAACCCTAGACCCGAACACTGAAGCTTTCTTT. Encoded protein: CASSVTLDPNTEAFF. The V and J genes are TRBV9 and TRBJ1-1; D remains ambiguous. This CDR3 is built from 15 residues. V lost 1 base and J lost 1, with 11 bases in between. Germline values: CDR1 SGDLS, CDR2 YYNGEE. The variable domain in full, completed from reference TRBV9 and TRBJ1-1, reads DSGVTQTPKHLITATGQRVTLRCSPRSGDLSVYWYQQSLDQGLQFLIQYYNGEERAKGNILERFSAQQFPDLHSELNLSSLELGDSALYFCASSVTLDPNTEAFFGQGTRLTVV.

This chain links TRBV30 with TRBJ2-7; D might be TRBD1 or TRBD2, each matching 5 bases. The V gene lost 0 bases and the J gene lost 0 bases, with 18 bases spanning the gap. Germline values: CDR1 GTSNPN, CDR2 SVGIG (reference sequence). This CDR3 region has 17 residues. In DNA, the CDR3 is TGTGCCTGGAGTGTACTACGACGGGACGGGAACTCCTACGAGCAGTACTTC. Amino acids: CAWSVLRRDGNSYEQYF.

Worth noting for this clonotype: The junction departs from germline at one end; a sequencing error may be responsible. As DNA, the CDR3 is TGTGCTAGCACAGCGGGAGCAGCTAACTATGGCTACACCTTC. Translation: CASTAGAANYGYTF. This chain joins TRBV6-2 or TRBV6-3 and TRBJ1-2; D gene ambiguous. The CDR3 runs to 14 residues. CDR1 and CDR2 (germline): MNHEY, SVGEGT.

The chain has TRBV7-9 and TRBJ2-1; weak D call: TRBD2 (6 bases). V lost 1 base and J lost 3, with 10 bases in between. There are 15 residues in the CDR3. Per germline, CDR1 SEHNR and CDR2 FQNEAQ (reference sequence). The CDR3 sequence: CASSLGGTHYNEQFF. The CDR3 DNA sequence: TGTGCCAGCAGCTTAGGGGGGACTCACTACAATGAGCAGTTCTTC.